This T cell receptor beta chain was recorded in a study of metastatic and nonmetastatic thyroid tumors. Study-wide background: The study looked at repertoires side by side in blood and in tumor or nodule tissue from malignant and benign thyroid patients.

Germline-derived CDR1 and CDR2 are SQVTM and ANQGSEA. The CDR3 runs to 13 residues. Trimming left V 6 bases short and J 8 bases short, with 19 bases between. For this clone: This may come from a read error, since a much larger clone is one base off.

TCRdb re-clonotyped the PCR reads via MiXCR. The profile shows approximately 90,000 clones, approximately 12% of them singletons. Thyroid surgery was performed in patients who had received no treatment beforehand. Sequencing input: blood. This clonotype was sampled from a female donor with papillary thyroid cancer or a benign thyroid nodule (not recorded which). Some clones in this sample may be carry-over from other donors' samples. The rearrangement links TRBV29-1 to TRBJ2-5; D perhaps matches TRBD1 (8 bases). The chain's CDR3 is CSVAQGGGSTQYF. Here the CDR3 DNA reads TGCAGCGTGGCACAGGGGGGGGGGAGTACCCAGTACTTC.